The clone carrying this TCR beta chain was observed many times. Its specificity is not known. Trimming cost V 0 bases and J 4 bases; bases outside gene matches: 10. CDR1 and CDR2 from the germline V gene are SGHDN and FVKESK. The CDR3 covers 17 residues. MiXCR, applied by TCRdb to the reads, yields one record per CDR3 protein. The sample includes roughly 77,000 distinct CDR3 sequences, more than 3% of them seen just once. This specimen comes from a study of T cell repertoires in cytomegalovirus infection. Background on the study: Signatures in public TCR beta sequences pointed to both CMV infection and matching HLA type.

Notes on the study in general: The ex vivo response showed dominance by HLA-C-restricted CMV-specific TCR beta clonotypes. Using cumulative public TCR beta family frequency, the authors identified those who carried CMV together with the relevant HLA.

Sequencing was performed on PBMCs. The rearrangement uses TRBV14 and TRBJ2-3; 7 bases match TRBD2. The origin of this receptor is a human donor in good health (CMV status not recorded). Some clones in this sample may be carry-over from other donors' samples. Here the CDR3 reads CASSQEDGLVWADTQYF. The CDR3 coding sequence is TGTGCCAGCAGCCAAGAGGACGGACTAGTCTGGGCAGATACGCAGTATTTT.